This T cell receptor (beta chain) was profiled in a study of breast tumors, draining lymph nodes, adjacent tissues. This clonotype came up a few times. The antigen remains unidentified. The V and J ends lost 4 bases and 6 bases, in that order; junction bases with no gene match: 8. Germline CDR1 reads MNHEY; CDR2 reads SVGAGI. There are 16 residues in the CDR3. Findings and caveats of the study: Tumor TCR diversity was below lymph nodes but above nontumor tissue. That most tumor T cells come from lymph nodes remained unproven.

TCRdb redid the calling of the multiplex PCR reads with MiXCR, one entry per CDR3 protein. The sample records fewer than 200,000 distinct CDR3 sequences, around a third being singletons. The lymph nodes were axillary draining lymph nodes from breast cancer patients. The TCR sequence derives from a female donor with breast cancer. Some clones in this sample may be carry-over from other donors' samples. This chain joins TRBV6-5 and TRBJ2-1, with TRBD2 matching 11 bases. Sequenced input: axillary lymph node tissue. In DNA, the CDR3 is TGTGCCAGCAGTTCCGGGACTAGCGGAGGGGTCAATGAGCAGTTCTTC. Its protein is CASSSGTSGGVNEQFF.